Below, 19 T cell receptor beta chains from the same sample are listed, as sequenced in a study of T cells in localized non-small cell lung cancer. The repertoire was sequenced with immunoSEQ multiplex PCR; TCRdb's copy has only in-frame clones and lacks some. The data contain about 72,000 clones, roughly 86% of them singletons. Specimen: peripheral blood, collected before any cancer treatment. The receptors were sampled from a female donor at least 60 years old with stage I lung adenocarcinoma.

The chain is built from TRBV6-6 and TRBJ1-2, with D unresolved. Germline V lookup: CDR1 MNHNY, CDR2 SVGAGI (reference sequence). V shed 3 bases and J shed 1 base, with 3 bases lying between them. The CDR3 has 12 residues. CDR3 amino acids: CASSYVNYGYTF. CDR3 nucleotide sequence: TGTGCCAGCAGTTATGTTAACTATGGCTACACCTTC.

This clone was seen only once. V is TRBV2 and J is TRBJ1-1, with TRBD1 matching 9 bases. The CDR3 has 14 amino acids. Germline V gene sequence: CDR1 SNHLY, CDR2 FYNNEI. V shed 7 bases, J shed 1 base, and the junction held 4 bases outside the gene matches. The CDR3 loop is CASILDRGNTEAFF. CDR3 DNA sequence: TGTGCCAGCATTCTGGACAGGGGGAACACTGAAGCTTTCTTT.

The V and J genes are TRBV9 and TRBJ2-5; TRBD2 matches 7 bases. This CDR3 comprises 15 residues. V was pared by 1 base and J by 1 base, with 4 bases of the junction left unmatched. CDR1 and CDR2 (germline): SGDLS, YYNGEE. Here the CDR3 reads CASSVYGGIQETQYF. The CDR3 DNA reads TGTGCCAGCAGCGTATACGGGGGGATCCAAGAGACCCAGTACTTC. Together with reference TRBV9 and TRBJ2-5, the CDR3 gives the full variable domain: DSGVTQTPKHLITATGQRVTLRCSPRSGDLSVYWYQQSLDQGLQFLIQYYNGEERAKGNILERFSAQQFPDLHSELNLSSLELGDSALYFCASSVYGGIQETQYFGPGTRLLVL.

This clone showed up just once. This sequence joins TRBV6-6 and TRBJ1-2; TRBD1 aligns across 7 bases. CDR3 length: 14 residues. Germline V gene data show CDR1 as MNHNY and CDR2 as SVGAGI (reference sequence). The ends lost 7 bases at V and 5 bases at J; junction bases unmatched: 10. The CDR3 DNA reads TGTGCCAGCAATGACCTGGGACAGTCATATGGCTACACCTTC. This codes for CASNDLGQSYGYTF.

V and J are TRBV6-1 and TRBJ2-7; TRBD1 is a possible D gene (6 bases). The germline gives CDR1 MNHNS, CDR2 SASEGT. V was pared by 5 bases and J by 4 bases, with 9 bases between. The CDR3 is 12 residues long. CDR3 amino acids: CASSKQGYEQYF. In nucleotides, the CDR3 is TGTGCCAGCAGTAAACAGGGATACGAGCAGTACTTC.

The chain carries TRBV7-9 and TRBJ2-1; no clear D. V was clipped by 2 bases and J by 6 bases, with 11 bases between them. The CDR3 has 14 residues. CDR1 SEHNR and CDR2 FQNEAQ come from the germline V gene (reference sequence). The CDR3 loop is CASSLRVGRNEQFF. The CDR3 DNA reads as TGTGCCAGCAGCTTAAGGGTAGGGCGCAATGAGCAGTTCTTC.

The chain couples TRBV21-1 to TRBJ1-2. TRBV21-1 is a known pseudogene. CDR3 length: 14 residues. The CDR3 DNA reads as TGTGCCAGCAGCAACGGGACGGCTAACCATGGCTACACCTTC. It translates to CASSNGTANHGYTF.

This clone showed up just once. The rearrangement links TRBV5-1 to TRBJ1-6, with D perhaps matching TRBD1 (5 bases). Trimming removed 1 base from V and 10 bases from J, with 18 bases in between. Looked up from germline, CDR1 is SGHRS and CDR2 is YFSETQ. The CDR3 consists of 16 residues. The CDR3 nucleotides are TGCGCCAGCAGCTTGAGGTCCAGGGCCCCCGAGTCACCCCTCCACTTT. It codes for CASSLRSRAPESPLHF.

This chain links TRBV2 with TRBJ1-1; D gene uncertain. The CDR3 runs 13 residues. Trimming cost V 8 bases and J 0 bases, with 10 bases left between them. The germline V gene encodes CDR1 SNHLY and CDR2 FYNNEI. The CDR3 nucleotides read TGTGCCAGCTGGCGGCAGATGAACACTGAAGCTTTCTTT. Protein: CASWRQMNTEAFF.

The rearrangement links TRBV2 to TRBJ2-3; no reliable D call. CDR3 length: 11 residues. Trimming cost V 4 bases and J 5 bases, with 4 bases left between them. Germline CDR1 is SNHLY and CDR2 is FYNNEI. This CDR3 is CASSVKDTQYF. The CDR3 DNA is TGTGCCAGCAGTGTTAAAGATACGCAGTATTTT.

The chain employs TRBV18 and TRBJ1-2, with D uncertain. Per the germline V gene, CDR1 is KGHSH and CDR2 is LQKENI. With 0 bases removed from V and 0 bases from J, the gap between germline ends came to 8 bases. The CDR3 has 15 amino acids. This CDR3 is CASSPPYETNYGYTF. In nucleotides, the CDR3 is TGTGCCAGCTCACCACCGTATGAGACTAACTATGGCTACACCTTC.

This clone was counted a single time. CDR3 region: CASSPLGVNTGELFF. The CDR3, as DNA: TGTGCCAGCAGCCCCTTGGGTGTGAACACCGGGGAGCTGTTTTTT. The V and J genes are TRBV5-4 and TRBJ2-2, with unresolved D. The V end was cut by 4 bases, the J end by 1 base, with 11 bases between. This CDR3 is 15 amino acids long. Germline V gene sequence: CDR1 SGHNT, CDR2 YYREEE (reference sequence).

The chain recombines TRBV2 with TRBJ2-7; D is perhaps TRBD1 (6 bases). In germline, CDR1 is SNHLY, CDR2 FYNNEI. This CDR3 spans 13 amino acids. V dropped 6 bases and J dropped 0 bases, with 9 bases sitting between them. CDR3 DNA sequence: TGTGCCAGCAGGGACAGTAGCTCCTACGAGCAGTACTTC. This sequence encodes CASRDSSSYEQYF. Using reference TRBV2 and TRBJ2-7 for the parts outside the CDR3, the full variable domain is EPEVTQTPSHQVTQMGQEVILRCVPISNHLYFYWYRQILGQKVEFLVSFYNNEISEKSEIFDDQFSVERPDGSNFTLKIRSTKLEDSAMYFCASRDSSSYEQYFGPGTRLTVT.

This chain uses TRBV29-1 with TRBJ2-1, with D perhaps matching TRBD1 or TRBD2 (5 bases each). Germline V lookup: CDR1 SQVTM, CDR2 ANQGSEA. V was trimmed by 4 bases and J by 0 bases, leaving 19 bases between them. The CDR3 is made up of 17 amino acids. The CDR3 DNA is TGCAGCGTTGCCGTCCAGGGAGTGGGCCCCTCCTACAATGAGCAGTTCTTC. This sequence encodes CSVAVQGVGPSYNEQFF.

V is TRBV4-1 and J is TRBJ2-4; the D gene is possibly TRBD2 (6 bases). Germline V gives CDR1 MGHRA, CDR2 YSYEKL. This CDR3 region has 16 residues. The V end lost 1 base, the J end lost 7 bases, and 17 bases lay between the germline ends. CDR3 protein: CASSQAFAGPLNIQYF. In DNA form, the CDR3 reads TGCGCCAGCAGCCAAGCGTTTGCGGGACCGCTCAACATTCAGTACTTC.

Only a few counts were recorded for this clone. The chain carries TRBV19 and TRBJ1-1; D call uncertain. The germline V gene has CDR1 LNHDA and CDR2 SQIVND (reference sequence). The CDR3 extends over 15 amino acids. Trimming pared 7 bases from V and 6 bases from J, leaving 21 bases between. The CDR3 spells CASMRGAAYGAEAFF. The DNA for the CDR3 is TGTGCCAGTATGCGTGGAGCAGCCTACGGGGCTGAAGCTTTCTTT.

This chain links TRBV9 with TRBJ2-7; D possibly corresponds to TRBD2 (6 bases). The CDR3 totals 14 residues. Trimming removed 4 bases at V and 4 bases at J, with 15 bases between. CDR1 SGDLS and CDR2 YYNGEE come from the germline V gene. In DNA form, the CDR3 reads TGTGCCAGCAGCCAGGACTACTCACGTTACGAGCAGTACTTC. It yields the protein CASSQDYSRYEQYF.

The chain joins TRBV11-2 to TRBJ1-2; the D gene is possibly TRBD1 (5 bases). Trimming removed 5 bases from V and 7 bases from J, with 20 bases in between. This CDR3 comprises 15 residues. Germline V gene data show CDR1 as SGHAT and CDR2 as FQNNGV. CDR3 in amino acids: CASSLEGLLSGGYTF. DNA for the CDR3: TGTGCCAGCAGCCTTGAGGGACTTCTGAGTGGTGGCTACACCTTC.

The chain uses TRBV2 and TRBJ1-3; D is unclear. CDR1 is SNHLY, CDR2 FYNNEI, per germline. The CDR3 runs 13 residues. The germline V and J ends were trimmed by 8 bases and 0 bases, with 8 bases remaining between them. CDR3 amino acids: CASGLFSGNTIYF. The CDR3 coding sequence is TGTGCCAGCGGCTTGTTCTCTGGAAACACCATATATTTT.